The 18 T cell receptor beta chains below were found in one sample sequenced in a study of T-cell reconstitution after alpha-beta-depleted transplantation in children. Library preparation (for TCRbeta) was performed with unique molecular identifiers. TCRdb ran MiXCR on the PCR reads and lists one entry per CDR3 protein. This sample has about 830,000 distinct CDR3 sequences, with 16% found just once. Material: PBMCs, mostly from graft donor cells, obtained 360 days after TCRalphabeta/CD19-depleted stem cell transplant. All receptors derive from a male patient younger than 18 who had a stem cell transplant for acute lymphoblastic leukemia, so the T cells may come from the graft donor.

Notes on this clonotype: This clone may be a read error of a much larger clone one base away. J is TRBJ2-1 and V is TRBV6-4; 11 bases are a match to TRBD2. Per germline, CDR1 MRHNA and CDR2 SNTAGT. V dropped 11 bases and J dropped 6; count of bases not matched to a gene: 12. This CDR3 is built from 15 residues. The DNA of the CDR3 is TGTGCCGCCAGTGACAGACTAGCGGGATTCAATGAGCAGTTCTTC. Protein: CAASDRLAGFNEQFF.

This chain joins TRBV20-1 and TRBJ1-5, with TRBD1 identical over 9 bases. Germline lookup yields CDR1 DFQATT and CDR2 SNEGSKA (reference sequence). V trimming: 4 bases; J trimming: 6 bases; junction bases outside the gene matches: 4. This CDR3 is 13 amino acids long. In DNA form, the CDR3 reads TGCAGTGCTAATACAGGGGGCATTCAGCCCCAGCATTTT. This codes for CSANTGGIQPQHF.

This chain connects TRBV7-2 to TRBJ1-5, with D perhaps matching TRBD1 (5 bases). The V end was cut by 2 bases, the J end by 3 bases, with 17 bases between. The V gene's germline CDR1 is SGHTA and CDR2 FQGNSA. The CDR3 runs 17 residues. The CDR3 loop is CASSLWGLGTTNQPQHF. DNA for the CDR3: TGTGCCAGCAGCTTATGGGGGTTGGGAACGACCAATCAGCCCCAGCATTTT. Filled out from reference TRBV7-2 and TRBJ1-5, the complete variable domain reads GAGVSQSPSNKVTEKGKDVELRCDPISGHTALYWYRQSLGQGLEFLIYFQGNSAPDKSGLPSDRFSAERTGGSVSTLTIQRTQQEDSAVYLCASSLWGLGTTNQPQHFGDGTRLSIL.

V usage is TRBV5-1 and J usage is TRBJ2-1, with TRBD2 matching over 10 bases. Looked up from germline, CDR1 is SGHRS and CDR2 is YFSETQ. The V and J ends lost 6 bases and 4 bases, in that order; junction bases with no gene match: 10. This CDR3 contains 16 residues. Here the CDR3 reads CASMLLAGAEYNEQFF. CDR3 DNA: TGCGCCAGCATGTTGCTAGCGGGAGCGGAGTACAATGAGCAGTTCTTC.

The chain joins TRBV13 to TRBJ2-7, with 8 bases fitting TRBD1. Trimming took 6 bases from V and 3 from J; bases not matched to a gene: 7. The CDR3 totals 14 residues. Per germline, CDR1 PRHDT and CDR2 FYEKMQ (reference sequence). CDR3 residues: CASRANDRGYEQYF. CDR3 coding DNA: TGTGCCAGCAGGGCGAACGACAGGGGCTACGAGCAGTACTTC.

In this sample, this clonotype turned up a few times. The chain combines TRBV29-1 with TRBJ2-7, with TRBD1 as a possible D gene (5 bases). The CDR3 runs to 15 residues. Trimming stripped 6 bases from V and 2 bases from J, with 20 bases between. Germline-derived CDR1 and CDR2 are SQVTM and ANQGSEA. DNA for the CDR3: TGCAGCGTCCGGTGGGGCACCCTAAGACCCTACGAGCAGTACTTC. Protein: CSVRWGTLRPYEQYF.

The genes are TRBV15 and TRBJ1-1, with D possibly being TRBD1 (5 bases). V was trimmed by 0 bases and J by 4 bases, leaving 9 bases between them. The germline CDR1 and CDR2 sequences are LNHNV and YYDKDF (reference sequence). The CDR3 totals 14 residues. The CDR3, as DNA: TGTGCCACCAGCAGAGATGTTGGGGGCACTGAAGCTTTCTTT. It encodes CATSRDVGGTEAFF.

This clonotype was seen a few times. V and J are TRBV5-1 and TRBJ2-7, with 10 bases identical to TRBD1. V was pared by 4 bases and J by 5 bases, with 12 bases of the junction left unmatched. Germline values: CDR1 SGHRS, CDR2 YFSETQ. The CDR3 length is 16 residues. The CDR3 nucleotides read TGCGCCAGCAGCCAATCTACCGGGACAGGGGTCCACGAGCAGTACTTC. Translated, it gives CASSQSTGTGVHEQYF.

The chain has TRBV5-5 and TRBJ2-1; 14 bases agree with TRBD2. The CDR3 has 17 residues. CDR1 is SGHKS, CDR2 YYEKEE, per germline (reference sequence). V lost 3 bases, J lost 4 bases, and 6 bases stayed unmatched. CDR3 nucleotide sequence: TGTGCCAGCAGCTGGCCGGGACTAGCGGGAGTGTACAATGAGCAGTTCTTC. Its protein is CASSWPGLAGVYNEQFF.

On this clonotype: At one of its ends the junction is not consistent with the germline gene, which may arise from a read error. The V call is TRBV3-1, the J call TRBJ2-1; TRBD2 matches at 9 bases. Germline CDR1 LGHDT, CDR2 YNNKEL (reference sequence). The CDR3 runs to 19 residues. CDR3 DNA: TGTGCCAGCTGCCAAGGAGAGGTACTAGCGGGCTCCCCCTACAATGAGCAGTTCTTC. This gives the protein CASCQGEVLAGSPYNEQFF.

The rearrangement uses TRBV20-1 and TRBJ2-4, with TRBD1 matching over 7 bases. CDR1 DFQATT and CDR2 SNEGSKA come from the germline V gene (reference sequence). V shed 3 bases and J 6 bases; nucleotides not matched to a gene: 8. The CDR3 length is 14 residues. The DNA of the CDR3 is TGCAGTGCTAGGCGAAGGGGGCAGGGAAACATTCAGTACTTC. As protein: CSARRRGQGNIQYF.

This clonotype has a handful of counts. V and J are TRBV7-9 and TRBJ2-1, with 9 bases fitting TRBD2. CDR3 length: 18 residues. The germline V gene encodes CDR1 SEHNR and CDR2 FQNEAQ (reference sequence). With V trimmed by 1 base and J by 3 bases, 10 bases remained unmatched. The CDR3 nucleotides are TGTGCCAGCAGCTTAGTTACAAGAAGGCGGGAGGGCTACAATGAGCAGTTCTTC. Translation: CASSLVTRRREGYNEQFF.

J is TRBJ2-3 and V is TRBV9; 10 bases match TRBD1. The V gene's germline CDR1 is SGDLS and CDR2 YYNGEE. Trimming at V came to 3 bases and at J to 4 bases, leaving 8 bases not matched to a gene. The CDR3 has 16 residues. CDR3 in amino acids: CASSGLGTGVSDTQYF. The CDR3, as DNA: TGTGCCAGCAGCGGGCTCGGGACAGGGGTTTCAGATACGCAGTATTTT.

This clonotype has just a few counts. The V and J genes are TRBV6-2 or TRBV6-3 and TRBJ2-1, with D tentatively TRBD1 (6 bases). The CDR3 totals 16 residues. V dropped 7 bases and J dropped 7 bases, with 23 bases sitting between them. Per germline, CDR1 MNHEY and CDR2 SVGEGT. CDR3 loop: CASTADSGGVHNEQFF. CDR3 sequence (DNA): TGTGCCAGCACCGCGGACAGTGGGGGCGTCCATAATGAGCAGTTCTTC.

In its sample, this clonotype was seen a few times. V usage is TRBV19 and J usage is TRBJ2-5, with D tentatively TRBD2 (5 bases). Trimming left V 3 bases short and J 6 bases short, with 11 bases between. The CDR3 extends over 13 amino acids. Germline loops: CDR1 LNHDA, CDR2 SQIVND (reference sequence). The CDR3: CASSISYGKTQYF. The DNA for the CDR3 is TGTGCCAGTAGTATCTCATACGGGAAGACCCAGTACTTC.

The rearrangement uses TRBV9 and TRBJ2-7; 8 bases line up with TRBD1. This CDR3 is built from 14 residues. The J segment lost 7 bases and the V segment lost 2 bases, leaving 8 bases of the junction unmatched. In germline, CDR1 is SGDLS, CDR2 YYNGEE. CDR3 nucleotide sequence: TGTGCCAGCAGCGTGGGTGGGACAGGTTTGGAGCAGTACTTC. This translates into CASSVGGTGLEQYF.

A few counts support this clonotype. The chain uses TRBV29-1 and TRBJ2-4; D is ambiguous. The CDR3 consists of 12 residues. Germline values: CDR1 SQVTM, CDR2 ANQGSEA. The V and J ends lost 4 bases and 0 bases respectively, with 4 bases between them. The CDR3 here is CSVVLAKNIQYF. CDR3 sequence (DNA): TGCAGCGTTGTTCTAGCCAAAAACATTCAGTACTTC. The full variable domain, rest sourced from reference TRBV29-1 and TRBJ2-4, is SAVISQKPSRDICQRGTSLTIQCQVDSQVTMMFWYRQQPGQSLTLIATANQGSEATYESGFVIDKFPISRPNLTFSTLTVSNMSPEDSSIYLCSVVLAKNIQYFGAGTRLSVL.

The V and J genes are TRBV12-3 or TRBV12-4 and TRBJ2-7, with D perhaps TRBD2 (6 bases). V lost 3 bases and J 2 bases, leaving 17 bases between the germline ends. The CDR3 spans 16 residues. This CDR3 is CASSFFPGTPAYEQYF. The CDR3 coding sequence is TGTGCCAGCAGTTTTTTCCCGGGGACTCCCGCCTACGAGCAGTACTTC.